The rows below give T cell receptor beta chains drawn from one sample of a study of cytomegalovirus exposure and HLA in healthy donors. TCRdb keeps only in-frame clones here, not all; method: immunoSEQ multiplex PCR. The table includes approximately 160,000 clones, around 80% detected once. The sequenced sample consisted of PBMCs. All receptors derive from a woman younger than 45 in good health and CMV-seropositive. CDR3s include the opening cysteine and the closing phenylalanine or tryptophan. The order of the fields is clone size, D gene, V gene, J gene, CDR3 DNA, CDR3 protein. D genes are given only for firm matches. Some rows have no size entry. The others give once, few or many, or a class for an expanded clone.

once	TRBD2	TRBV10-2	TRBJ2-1	TGCGCCAGCACTGAACACGCCGGGACTAGCGGGACCTACAATGAGCAGTTCTTC	CASTEHAGTSGTYNEQFF
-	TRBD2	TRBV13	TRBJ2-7	TGTGCCAGCAGCCCTGGACTAGCGGGAGCCTACGAGCAGTACTTC	CASSPGLAGAYEQYF
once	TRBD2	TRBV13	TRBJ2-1	TGTGCCAGCAGCCGACCGGGACTAGCGGGGTACAATGAGCAGTTCTTC	CASSRPGLAGYNEQFF
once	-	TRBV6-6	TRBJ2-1	TGTGCCAGCAGTTACTCGTTACGGGACTACAATGAGCAGTTCTTC	CASSYSLRDYNEQFF
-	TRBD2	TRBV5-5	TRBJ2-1	TGTGCCAGCAGCCTGGGACTAGCGGGAGGGCCCGGTGAGCAGTTCTTC	CASSLGLAGGPGEQFF
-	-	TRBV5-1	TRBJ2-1	TGCGCCAGCAGCTTGGACGACACCACGGATGAGCAGTTCTTC	CASSLDDTTDEQFF
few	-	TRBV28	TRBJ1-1	TGTGCCAGCACACCGTTCAGGGTTGACACTGAAGCTTTCTTT	CASTPFRVDTEAFF
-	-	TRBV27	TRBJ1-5	TGTGCCAGCAGTTTACACAGGGATGGGGGTCAGCCCCAGCATTTT	CASSLHRDGGQPQHF
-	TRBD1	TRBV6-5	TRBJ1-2	TGTGCCAGCAGTTACCCCGGACAGGGGGCGTATGGCTACACCTTC	CASSYPGQGAYGYTF
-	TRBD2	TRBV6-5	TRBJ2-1	TGTGCCAGCAGCGAGCGGGAGTTCTACAATGAGCAGTTCTTC	CASSEREFYNEQFF
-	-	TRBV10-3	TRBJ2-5	TGTGCCATCAGTGAGTCGTCCAACAGGGAAGAGACCCAGTACTTC	CAISESSNREETQYF
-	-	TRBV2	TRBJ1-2	TGTGCCAGCAGTGACGCAGGGGACTATGGCTACACCTTC	CASSDAGDYGYTF
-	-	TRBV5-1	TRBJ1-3	TGCGCCAGCAGCTTGGACAGTCGATCTGGAAACACCATATATTTT	CASSLDSRSGNTIYF
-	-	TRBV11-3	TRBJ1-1	TGTGCCAGCAGCTTAGCTACTGAAGCTTTCTTT	CASSLATEAFF
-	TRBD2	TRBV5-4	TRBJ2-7	TGTGCCAGCAGCCCAGGGACTAGCGGGAGCTTTTACGAGCAGTACTTC	CASSPGTSGSFYEQYF
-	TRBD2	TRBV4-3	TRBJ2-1	TGCGCCAGCAGCCTTCGGACTAGATACAATGAGCAGTTCTTC	CASSLRTRYNEQFF
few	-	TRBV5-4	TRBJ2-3	TGTGCCAGCAGCTTGTCCCAGGTGCAAACAGATACGCAGTATTTT	CASSLSQVQTDTQYF
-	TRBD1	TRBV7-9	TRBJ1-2	TGTGCCAGCAGCGATGGACAGGGCTATGGCTACACCTTC	CASSDGQGYGYTF
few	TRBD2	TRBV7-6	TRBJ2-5	TGTGCCAGCAGCCCGTTTCGGGGGGGGGCAGTGGAGACCCAGTACTTC	CASSPFRGGAVETQYF
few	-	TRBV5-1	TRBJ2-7	TGCGCCAGCAGCTTGGGATCCAGCGCAGGGGAGCAGTACTTC	CASSLGSSAGEQYF
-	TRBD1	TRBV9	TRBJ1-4	TGTGCCAGCAGCGCCGCCTGGACAGGGGGTGATGAAAAACTGTTTTTT	CASSAAWTGGDEKLFF
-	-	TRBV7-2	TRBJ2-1	TGTGCCAGCAGCTTCGCTGGGGGCCGCAATGAGCAGTTCTTC	CASSFAGGRNEQFF
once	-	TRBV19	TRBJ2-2	TGTGCCAGTAGGTTCCGGGCCGGGGAAAACACCGGGGAGCTGTTTTTT	CASRFRAGENTGELFF
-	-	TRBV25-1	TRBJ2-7	TGTGCCAGCAGTGAGGACCCACTAGGGGACTTCGACGAGCAGTACTTC	CASSEDPLGDFDEQYF
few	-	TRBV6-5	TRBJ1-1	TGTGCCAGCAGACCCATCCCGGACAGCTACACTGAAGCTTTCTTT	CASRPIPDSYTEAFF